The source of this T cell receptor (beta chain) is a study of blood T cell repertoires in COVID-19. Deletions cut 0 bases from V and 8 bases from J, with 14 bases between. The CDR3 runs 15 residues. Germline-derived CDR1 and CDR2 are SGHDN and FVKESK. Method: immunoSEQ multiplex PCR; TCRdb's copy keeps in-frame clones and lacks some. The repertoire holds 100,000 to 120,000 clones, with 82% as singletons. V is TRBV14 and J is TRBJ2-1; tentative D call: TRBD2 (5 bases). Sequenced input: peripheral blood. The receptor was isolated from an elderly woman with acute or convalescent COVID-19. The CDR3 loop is CASSQDRRPYDEQFF. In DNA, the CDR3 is TGTGCCAGCAGCCAAGATAGGAGGCCCTATGATGAGCAGTTCTTC.